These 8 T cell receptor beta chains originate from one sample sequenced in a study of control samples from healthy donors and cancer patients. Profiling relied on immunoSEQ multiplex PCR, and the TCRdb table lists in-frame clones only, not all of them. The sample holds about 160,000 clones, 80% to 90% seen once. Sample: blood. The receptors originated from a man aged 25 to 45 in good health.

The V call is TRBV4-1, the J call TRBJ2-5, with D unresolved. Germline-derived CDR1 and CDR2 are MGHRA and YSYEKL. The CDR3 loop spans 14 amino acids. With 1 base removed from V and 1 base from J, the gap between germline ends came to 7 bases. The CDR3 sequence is CASSQVTAQETQYF. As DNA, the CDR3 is TGCGCCAGCAGCCAAGTTACGGCCCAAGAGACCCAGTACTTC.

The CDR3 is CSVAGTDQPQHF. CDR3 DNA sequence: TGCAGCGTCGCCGGGACCGATCAGCCCCAGCATTTT. This chain joins TRBV29-1 and TRBJ1-5, with D possibly TRBD1 on 5 matching bases. CDR1 is SQVTM and CDR2 is ANQGSEA in the germline V gene. CDR3 size: 12 residues. The V end was cut by 6 bases, the J end by 5 bases, with 11 bases between.

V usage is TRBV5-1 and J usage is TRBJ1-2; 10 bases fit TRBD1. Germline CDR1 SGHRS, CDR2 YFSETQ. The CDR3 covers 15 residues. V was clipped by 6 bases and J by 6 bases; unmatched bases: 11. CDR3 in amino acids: CASKTGTGEQNGYTF. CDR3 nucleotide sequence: TGCGCCAGCAAGACCGGGACAGGGGAACAGAATGGCTACACCTTC.

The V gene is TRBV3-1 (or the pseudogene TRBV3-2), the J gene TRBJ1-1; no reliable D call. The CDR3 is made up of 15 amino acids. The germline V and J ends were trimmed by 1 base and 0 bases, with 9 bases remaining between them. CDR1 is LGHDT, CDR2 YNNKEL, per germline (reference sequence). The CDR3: CASSQGRPMNTEAFF. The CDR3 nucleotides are TGTGCCAGCAGCCAAGGACGGCCCATGAACACTGAAGCTTTCTTT.

This CDR3 reads CASKQDGGLGTGELFF. The CDR3 DNA follows: TGCGCCAGCAAGCAGGATGGGGGGCTTGGCACCGGGGAGCTGTTTTTT. V usage is TRBV5-1 and J usage is TRBJ2-2; D tentatively reads TRBD1 or TRBD2 (6 bases each). The germline CDR1 and CDR2 sequences are SGHRS and YFSETQ. Deletions cut 6 bases from V and 4 bases from J, with 19 bases between. The CDR3 runs to 16 residues.

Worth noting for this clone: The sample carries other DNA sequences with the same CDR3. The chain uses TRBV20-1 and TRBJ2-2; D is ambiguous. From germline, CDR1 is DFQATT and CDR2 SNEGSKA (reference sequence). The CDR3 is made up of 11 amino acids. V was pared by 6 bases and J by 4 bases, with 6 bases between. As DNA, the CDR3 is TGCAGTGCAAGTGGCACCGGGGAGCTGTTTTTT. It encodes CSASGTGELFF.

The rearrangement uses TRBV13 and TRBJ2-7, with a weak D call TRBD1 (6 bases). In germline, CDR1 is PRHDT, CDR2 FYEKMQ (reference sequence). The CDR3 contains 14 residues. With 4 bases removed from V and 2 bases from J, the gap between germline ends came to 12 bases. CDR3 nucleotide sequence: TGTGCCAGCAGCTCTCAGGACAGAGCCTACGAGCAGTACTTC. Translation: CASSSQDRAYEQYF.

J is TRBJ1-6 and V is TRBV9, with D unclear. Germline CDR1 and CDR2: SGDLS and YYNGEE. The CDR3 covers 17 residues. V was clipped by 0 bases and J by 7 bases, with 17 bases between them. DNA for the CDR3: TGTGCCAGCAGCGTAGATATGCAGGATCGACCAAATTCACCCCTCCACTTT. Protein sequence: CASSVDMQDRPNSPLHF.